These T cell receptor beta chains were read from a single sample in a study of blood T cell repertoires in COVID-19. Clones were sequenced by immunoSEQ multiplex PCR, and TCRdb holds only the in-frame ones, with some missing. The sample lists around 100,000 clones, around 81% occurring once. Sequenced: peripheral blood. These receptors were obtained from a man aged 45-65 years with active or convalescent COVID-19. CDR3s include the opening cysteine and the closing phenylalanine or tryptophan. Fields, in order: J gene, D gene, V gene, clone size, CDR3 DNA, CDR3 protein. The D gene is left open where the match is weak. The size of a clone is reported for some rows only, either as once, few or many, or as a class for expanded clones.

TRBJ2-7	.	TRBV5-1	.	TGCGCCAGCAGCTTGGGGCTAGCGCCCGTAATCGAGCAGTACTTC	CASSLGLAPVIEQYF
TRBJ2-3	TRBD2	TRBV29-1	.	TGCAGCGCTGGACTAGCGGCGACCACAGATACGCAGTATTTT	CSAGLAATTDTQYF
TRBJ2-1	TRBD2	TRBV5-4	.	TGTGCCAGCACCTCGCTTAGTAGCGGGAGCTCCTACAATGAGCAGTTCTTC	CASTSLSSGSSYNEQFF
TRBJ2-5	.	TRBV6-5	.	TGTGCCAGCAGTACCCTTGGGGGCGGTCAAGAGACCCAGTACTTC	CASSTLGGGQETQYF
TRBJ1-2	.	TRBV3-1/TRBV3-2	.	TGTGCCAGCAGCGTCGGGAGCGCTGCTAACTATGGCTACACCTTC	CASSVGSAANYGYTF
TRBJ2-5	.	TRBV6-1	.	TGTGCCAGCAGTGAAACCCCCTCGGCAGGGGCCAAGGAGGAGACCCAGTACTTC	CASSETPSAGAKEETQYF
TRBJ2-3	.	TRBV11-2	.	TGTGCCAGCAGCTTCGCCGGGGGTGGTAGCACAGATACGCAGTATTTT	CASSFAGGGSTDTQYF
TRBJ2-2	TRBD2	TRBV7-6	.	TGTGCCAGCAGCGACGATCCGGCTAGCGGGAGAACCGGGGAGCTGTTTTTT	CASSDDPASGRTGELFF
TRBJ2-2	.	TRBV21-1	.	TGTGCCAGCACCGACGTCGGGAAGGCAAGCGGGGAGCTGTTTTTT	CASTDVGKASGELFF
TRBJ2-1	TRBD2	TRBV19	few	TGTGCCAGTAGTACTTGGACTAGCGTCAATGAGCAGTTCTTC	CASSTWTSVNEQFF
TRBJ2-7	TRBD1	TRBV7-9	.	TGTGCCAGCAGTTGGGACAGCCTCTACGAGCAGTACTTC	CASSWDSLYEQYF
TRBJ2-7	TRBD1	TRBV19	.	TGTGCCAGTACCGCGGGACAGGCCGGCGAGCAGTACTTC	CASTAGQAGEQYF
TRBJ2-1	.	TRBV27	.	TGTGCCAGCAGTCATCTGGGGGGAGTGAGCAATGAGCAGTTCTTC	CASSHLGGVSNEQFF
TRBJ2-1	TRBD2	TRBV18	.	TGTGCCAGCTCACCATCGGGACTAGCGGAAGACAATGAGCAGTTCTTC	CASSPSGLAEDNEQFF
TRBJ2-7	.	TRBV9	.	TGTGCCAGCAGAGGAGAAATTAAAGACGAGCAGTACTTC	CASRGEIKDEQYF
TRBJ2-1	TRBD2	TRBV28	.	TGTGCCAGCATCCCTAGCGGGAGCTACAATGAGCAGTTCTTC	CASIPSGSYNEQFF
TRBJ2-3	.	TRBV5-1	.	TGCGCCAGCAGCTTGGGGGGCACGGGGGGCTCTAGCACAGATACGCAGTATTTT	CASSLGGTGGSSTDTQYF
TRBJ2-5	.	TRBV5-4	.	TGTGCCAGCAGCTCCACAGGGTTGGGAGAGACCCAGTACTTC	CASSSTGLGETQYF
TRBJ2-1	TRBD2	TRBV19	.	TGTGCCAGTAGTATAAGCGGGAGTAGGTGGACCTACAATGAGCAGTTCTTC	CASSISGSRWTYNEQFF
TRBJ2-3	TRBD1	TRBV10-3	.	TGTGCCATCAGAGGGGGCGGCACAGATACGCAGTATTTT	CAIRGGGTDTQYF
TRBJ2-1	.	TRBV19	.	TGTGCCAGTAGAAAAGGGAGCGGATATACCCACAATGAGCAGTTCTTC	CASRKGSGYTHNEQFF
TRBJ2-4	.	TRBV3-1/TRBV3-2	.	TGTGCCAGCAGCCAAGGCCAGGGAGGCATTCAGTACTTC	CASSQGQGGIQYF
TRBJ2-6	.	TRBV5-4	.	TGTGCCAGCAGCCCCCCGGTGAACTCTGGGGCCAACGTCCTGACTTTC	CASSPPVNSGANVLTF
TRBJ2-1	.	TRBV7-2	.	TGTGCCAGCAGCTTAGTAGTAGCGCAAGTGGATGAGCAGTTCTTC	CASSLVVAQVDEQFF
TRBJ2-1	TRBD2	TRBV24-1	once	TGTGCCACCAGGGGAATAGCGGGAATAGACAATGAGCAGTTCTTC	CATRGIAGIDNEQFF
TRBJ2-7	.	TRBV7-9	.	TGTGCCAGCAGCTTGGTGAGTTACGAGCAGTACTTC	CASSLVSYEQYF
TRBJ1-1	.	TRBV7-8	.	TGTGCCAGCAGCTTAGGTTTAGGCAGGGTAAACACTGAAGCTTTCTTT	CASSLGLGRVNTEAFF
TRBJ2-5	.	TRBV10-1	.	TGCGCCAGCAGTGAAATCTTGGACAAAAAGGGGGAGACCCAGTACTTC	CASSEILDKKGETQYF
TRBJ1-1	TRBD1	TRBV5-1	.	TGCGCCAGCACCTTGAGGCTGGGACAGGAGTCTCAAGCTTTCTTT	CASTLRLGQESQAFF
TRBJ2-5	TRBD1	TRBV10-2	.	TGCGCCAGCAGTTCGGGACAGACCCAAGAGACCCAGTACTTC	CASSSGQTQETQYF
TRBJ2-1	TRBD2	TRBV18	.	TGTGCCAGTTCGGTAGCGGGAGATGTGAATGAGCAGTTCTTC	CASSVAGDVNEQFF
TRBJ1-2	.	TRBV5-8	once	TGTGCCAGCAGCCGCGATAGGACAGCAATCGTCTACACCTTC	CASSRDRTAIVYTF
TRBJ1-6	.	TRBV6-5	.	TGTGCCAGCAGTTACAGGCCCCAGGATTCACCCCTCCACTTT	CASSYRPQDSPLHF
TRBJ2-1	.	TRBV12-3/TRBV12-4	.	TGTGCCAGCAACGATCGTAATGCAGATGAGCAGTTCTTC	CASNDRNADEQFF
TRBJ1-4	TRBD1	TRBV5-1	.	TGCGCCAGCAGCACAGGGGGTGGTGAAAAACTGTTTTTT	CASSTGGGEKLFF
TRBJ2-7	.	TRBV21-1	.	TGTGCCAGCACTTATGATGGACTAGGTCGGTCCTACGAGCAGTACTTC	CASTYDGLGRSYEQYF
TRBJ2-7	.	TRBV7-5	.	TGTGTCAGAAGCCCGTTACGTAGCGGACTAGCCTACGAGCAGTACTTC	CVRSPLRSGLAYEQYF
TRBJ2-7	TRBD2	TRBV7-2	.	TGTGCCAGCAGCTTAGACGGTCTAGCGGGAGTCCGGAGCTCCTACGAGCAGTACTTC	CASSLDGLAGVRSSYEQYF
TRBJ2-2	TRBD2	TRBV6-2/TRBV6-3	.	TGTGCCAGCAGCGCTCTAGCGGGAGCTACGAACACCGGGGAGCTGTTTTTT	CASSALAGATNTGELFF
TRBJ2-5	TRBD1	TRBV14	.	TGTGCCAGCAGCCCGGGAATCTGGACAGGGCGGCGAGAGACCCAGTACTTC	CASSPGIWTGRRETQYF
TRBJ2-3	TRBD2	TRBV2	.	TGTGCCAGCGACCCTGATGTAAGCGGGAGTACAGATACGCAGTATTTT	CASDPDVSGSTDTQYF
TRBJ1-2	.	TRBV12-5	.	TGTGCTAGTGGTCCGGGAGGATCTATCGGCTACACCTTC	CASGPGGSIGYTF
TRBJ2-7	.	TRBV14	.	TGTGCCAGCAGCCAAGAAAGGAGGTACCTTCCCTACGAGCAGTACTTC	CASSQERRYLPYEQYF
TRBJ2-6	.	TRBV15	few	TGTGCCACCAGCAGCCCGTTACAGGGTGCCGGGGCCAACGTCCTGACTTTC	CATSSPLQGAGANVLTF
TRBJ2-1	TRBD2	TRBV5-1	few	TGCGCCAGCAGCTTGGAGTGGGCGAGCGGGAGAACGAGTGAGCAGTTCTTC	CASSLEWASGRTSEQFF
TRBJ2-2	.	TRBV11-3	.	TGTGCCAGCAGCCGAGCCTTGGGAGGAGCGAGCACCGGGGAGCTGTTTTTT	CASSRALGGASTGELFF
TRBJ1-6	TRBD1	TRBV12-5	.	TGTGCTAGTGGTAGGACAGGGAGCGGATATAATTCACCCCTCCACTTT	CASGRTGSGYNSPLHF
TRBJ2-7	.	TRBV6-4	.	TGTGCCAGCAGTGACTCTTATTTCCGAAAACGAAACGACACCTACGAGCAGTACTTC	CASSDSYFRKRNDTYEQYF
TRBJ1-4	.	TRBV7-8	.	TGTGCCAGCAGCTTAGCGTCATTTGAGGCGGGCAGACTGTTTTTT	CASSLASFEAGRLFF
TRBJ1-4	TRBD1	TRBV5-8	few	TGTGCCAGCAGCTTAAGACAGGGGGCGGATAATGAAAAACTGTTTTTT	CASSLRQGADNEKLFF
TRBJ2-7	TRBD2	TRBV6-5	.	TGTGCGATCAAGCGGGACTCACTCTCCTACGAGCAGTACTTC	CAIKRDSLSYEQYF
TRBJ2-1	.	TRBV5-1	.	TGCGCCAGCAGCTTGGCTTCTGTTTCCTACAATGAGCAGTTCTTC	CASSLASVSYNEQFF
TRBJ1-2	TRBD1	TRBV2	.	TGTGCCAGCAGTTCCCGGGACAGGGGGCTTGGCTACACCTTC	CASSSRDRGLGYTF
TRBJ2-5	TRBD1	TRBV11-3	.	TGTGCCAGCAGCCCCGGGACAGGGCCGGAGACCCAGTACTTC	CASSPGTGPETQYF
TRBJ2-7	.	TRBV19	.	TGTGCCAGTAGTGTGGACAGATCCTACGAGCAGTACTTC	CASSVDRSYEQYF
TRBJ2-1	TRBD2	TRBV7-9	once	TGTGCCAGCAGCTTAGGACTAGCGGGGATTAGCTCCTACAATGAGCAGTTCTTC	CASSLGLAGISSYNEQFF
TRBJ2-5	TRBD2	TRBV6-5	once	TGTGCCACCCGCCCCGGGAGGGGGAGAGAGACCCAGTACTTC	CATRPGRGRETQYF
TRBJ2-1	TRBD2	TRBV4-2	.	TGTGCCAGCAGCCAAGATGGGACGGGAGGCGGCCCCTACAATGAGCAGTTCTTC	CASSQDGTGGGPYNEQFF